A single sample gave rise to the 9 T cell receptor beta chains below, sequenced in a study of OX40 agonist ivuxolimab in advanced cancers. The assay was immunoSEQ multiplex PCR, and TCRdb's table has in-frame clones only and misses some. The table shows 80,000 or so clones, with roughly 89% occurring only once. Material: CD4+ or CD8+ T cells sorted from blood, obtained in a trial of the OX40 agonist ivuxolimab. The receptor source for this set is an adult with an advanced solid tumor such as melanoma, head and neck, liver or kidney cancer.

The CDR3 coding sequence is TGTGCCAGCTCACGCTCCGGGACTAGCGCTTACGAGCAGTACTTC. Its translation: CASSRSGTSAYEQYF. The chain joins TRBV18 to TRBJ2-7; 10 bases fit TRBD2. V shed 4 bases, J shed 4 bases, and the junction held 7 bases outside the gene matches. The germline CDR1 and CDR2 sequences are KGHSH and LQKENI. This CDR3 has 15 amino acids.

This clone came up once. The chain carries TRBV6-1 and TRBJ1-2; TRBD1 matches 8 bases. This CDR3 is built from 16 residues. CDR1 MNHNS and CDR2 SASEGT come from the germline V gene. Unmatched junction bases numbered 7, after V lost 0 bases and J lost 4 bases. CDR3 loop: CASSEAAGGATYGYTF. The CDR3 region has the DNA TGTGCCAGCAGTGAAGCCGCAGGGGGCGCGACCTATGGCTACACCTTC.

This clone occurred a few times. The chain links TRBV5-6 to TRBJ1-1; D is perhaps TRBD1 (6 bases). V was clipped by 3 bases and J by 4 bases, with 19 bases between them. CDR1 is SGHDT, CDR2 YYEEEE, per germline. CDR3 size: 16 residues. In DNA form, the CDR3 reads TGTGCCAGCAGCTCCATAGGGACACCCGGGAGCACTGAAGCTTTCTTT. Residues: CASSSIGTPGSTEAFF.

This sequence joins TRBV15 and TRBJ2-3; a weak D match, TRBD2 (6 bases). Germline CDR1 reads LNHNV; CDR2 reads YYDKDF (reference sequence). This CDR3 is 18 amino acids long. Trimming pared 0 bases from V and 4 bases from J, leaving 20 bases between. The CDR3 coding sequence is TGTGCCACCAGCAGAGATGGGAGGCTTCGACTAGACTCAGATACGCAGTATTTT. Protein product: CATSRDGRLRLDSDTQYF.

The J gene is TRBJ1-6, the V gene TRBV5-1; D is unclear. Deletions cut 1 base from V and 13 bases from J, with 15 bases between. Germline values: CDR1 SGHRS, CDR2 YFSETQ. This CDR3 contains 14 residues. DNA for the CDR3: TGCGCCAGCAGCTTGAAACCCACCCAGAATCCCCTCCACTTT. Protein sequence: CASSLKPTQNPLHF. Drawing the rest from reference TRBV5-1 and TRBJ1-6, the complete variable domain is KAGVTQTPRYLIKTRGQQVTLSCSPISGHRSVSWYQQTPGQGLQFLFEYFSETQRNKGNFPGRFSGRQFSNSRSEMNVSTLELGDSALYLCASSLKPTQNPLHFGNGTRLTVT.

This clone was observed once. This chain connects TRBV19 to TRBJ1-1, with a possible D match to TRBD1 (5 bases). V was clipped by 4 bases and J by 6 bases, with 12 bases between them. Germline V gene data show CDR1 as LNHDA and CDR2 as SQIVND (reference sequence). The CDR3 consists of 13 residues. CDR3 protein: CASSNYKGAEAFF. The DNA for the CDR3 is TGTGCCAGTAGTAACTACAAAGGGGCTGAAGCTTTCTTT.

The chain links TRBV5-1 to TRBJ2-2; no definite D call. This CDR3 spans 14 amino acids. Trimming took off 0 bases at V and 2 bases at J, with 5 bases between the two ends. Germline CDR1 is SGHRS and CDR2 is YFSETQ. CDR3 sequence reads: CASSLAYNTGELFF. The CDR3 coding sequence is TGCGCCAGCAGCTTGGCGTACAACACCGGGGAGCTGTTTTTT.

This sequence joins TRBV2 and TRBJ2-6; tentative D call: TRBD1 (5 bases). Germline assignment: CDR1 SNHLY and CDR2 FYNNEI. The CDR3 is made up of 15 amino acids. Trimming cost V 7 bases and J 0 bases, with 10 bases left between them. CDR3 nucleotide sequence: TGTGCCAGCACCGGCAGGGCCTCTGGGGCCAACGTCCTGACTTTC. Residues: CASTGRASGANVLTF.

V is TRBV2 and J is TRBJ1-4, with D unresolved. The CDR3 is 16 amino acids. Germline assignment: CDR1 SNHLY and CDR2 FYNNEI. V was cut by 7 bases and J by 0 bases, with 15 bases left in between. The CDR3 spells CASTQQTISTNEKLFF. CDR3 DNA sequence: TGTGCCAGCACACAGCAAACTATTTCAACTAATGAAAAACTGTTTTTT.